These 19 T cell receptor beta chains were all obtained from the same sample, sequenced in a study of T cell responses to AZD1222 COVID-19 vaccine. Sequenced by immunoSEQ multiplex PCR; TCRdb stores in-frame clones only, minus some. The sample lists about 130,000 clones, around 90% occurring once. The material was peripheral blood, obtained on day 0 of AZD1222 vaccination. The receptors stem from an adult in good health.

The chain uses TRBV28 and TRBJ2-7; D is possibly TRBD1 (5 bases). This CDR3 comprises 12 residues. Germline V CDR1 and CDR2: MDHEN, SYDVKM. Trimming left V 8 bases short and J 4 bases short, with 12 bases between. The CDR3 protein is CASGRQQYEQYF. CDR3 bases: TGTGCCAGCGGACGACAGCAGTACGAGCAGTACTTC.

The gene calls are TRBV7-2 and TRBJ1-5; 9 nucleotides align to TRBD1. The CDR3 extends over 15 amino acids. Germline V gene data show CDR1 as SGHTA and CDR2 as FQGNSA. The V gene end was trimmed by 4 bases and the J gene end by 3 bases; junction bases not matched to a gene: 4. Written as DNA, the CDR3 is TGTGCCAGCAGCTATGACAGGGGGGTCAATCAGCCCCAGCATTTT. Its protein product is CASSYDRGVNQPQHF.

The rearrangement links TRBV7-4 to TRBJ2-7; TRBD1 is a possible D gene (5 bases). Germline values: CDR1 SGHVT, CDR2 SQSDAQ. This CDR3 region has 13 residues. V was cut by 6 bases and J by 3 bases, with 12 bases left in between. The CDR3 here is CASRPTGFYEQYF. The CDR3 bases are TGTGCCAGCAGACCTACAGGATTCTACGAGCAGTACTTC.

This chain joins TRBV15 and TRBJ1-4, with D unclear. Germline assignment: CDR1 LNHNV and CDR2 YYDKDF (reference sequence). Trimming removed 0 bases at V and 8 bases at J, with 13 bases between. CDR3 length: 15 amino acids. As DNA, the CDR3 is TGTGCCACCAGCAGAGATTCGGGGAGGAGGGAAAAACTGTTTTTT. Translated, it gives CATSRDSGRREKLFF.

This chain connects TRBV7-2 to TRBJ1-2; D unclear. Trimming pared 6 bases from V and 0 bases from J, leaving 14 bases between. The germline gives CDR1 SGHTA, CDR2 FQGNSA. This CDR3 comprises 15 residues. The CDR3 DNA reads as TGTGCCAGCAGTCTGGGCGGGTCAGCTAACTATGGCTACACCTTC. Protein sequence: CASSLGGSANYGYTF.

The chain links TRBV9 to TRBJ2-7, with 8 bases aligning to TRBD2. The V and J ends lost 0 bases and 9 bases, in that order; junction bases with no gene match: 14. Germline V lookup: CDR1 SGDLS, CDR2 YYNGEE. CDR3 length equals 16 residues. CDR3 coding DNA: TGTGCCAGCAGCGTAGAGGCGGGAGGTGCTCTTATGGTGCAGTACTTC. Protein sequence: CASSVEAGGALMVQYF.

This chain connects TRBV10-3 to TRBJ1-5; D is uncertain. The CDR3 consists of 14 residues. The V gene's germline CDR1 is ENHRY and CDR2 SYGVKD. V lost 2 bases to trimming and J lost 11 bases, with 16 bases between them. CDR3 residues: CAISEVQLVGAQHF. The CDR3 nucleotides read TGTGCCATCAGTGAGGTACAGTTAGTTGGCGCCCAGCATTTT.

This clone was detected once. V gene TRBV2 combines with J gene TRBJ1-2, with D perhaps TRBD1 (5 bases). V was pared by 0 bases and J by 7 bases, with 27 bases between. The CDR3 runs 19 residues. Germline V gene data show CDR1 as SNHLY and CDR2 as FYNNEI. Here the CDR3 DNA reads TGTGCCAGCAGTGAAGCAGGCACAGGCAAGTTGGCGGCCCATAGTGGCTACACCTTC. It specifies CASSEAGTGKLAAHSGYTF.

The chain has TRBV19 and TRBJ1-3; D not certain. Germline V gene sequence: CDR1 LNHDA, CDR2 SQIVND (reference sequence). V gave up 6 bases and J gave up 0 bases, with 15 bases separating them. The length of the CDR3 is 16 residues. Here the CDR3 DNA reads TGTGCCAGTAGCCGACCCGGTATCCTCTCTGGAAACACCATATATTTT. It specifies CASSRPGILSGNTIYF.

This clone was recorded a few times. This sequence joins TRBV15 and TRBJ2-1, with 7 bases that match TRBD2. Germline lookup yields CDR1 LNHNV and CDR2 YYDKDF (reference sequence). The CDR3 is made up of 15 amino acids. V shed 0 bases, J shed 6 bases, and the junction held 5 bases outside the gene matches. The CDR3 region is CATSREGLGVNEQFF. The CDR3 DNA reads TGTGCCACCAGCAGAGAAGGACTAGGGGTCAATGAGCAGTTCTTC.

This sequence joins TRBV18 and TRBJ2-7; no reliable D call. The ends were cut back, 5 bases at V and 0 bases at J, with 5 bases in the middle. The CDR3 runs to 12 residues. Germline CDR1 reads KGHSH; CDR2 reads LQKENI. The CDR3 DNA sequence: TGTGCCAGCTCATGGAGCTCCTACGAGCAGTACTTC. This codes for CASSWSSYEQYF.

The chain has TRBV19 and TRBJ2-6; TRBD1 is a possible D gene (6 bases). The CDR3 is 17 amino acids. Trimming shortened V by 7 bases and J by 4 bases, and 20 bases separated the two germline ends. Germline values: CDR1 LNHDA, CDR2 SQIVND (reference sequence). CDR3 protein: CASIRGHGLLGANVLTF. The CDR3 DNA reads TGTGCCAGTATACGGGGACATGGCCTCTTGGGGGCCAACGTCCTGACTTTC.

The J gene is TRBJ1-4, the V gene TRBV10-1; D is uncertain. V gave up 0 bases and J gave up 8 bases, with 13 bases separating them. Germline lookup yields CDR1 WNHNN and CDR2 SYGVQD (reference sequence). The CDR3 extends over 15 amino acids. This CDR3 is CASSESVAEHEKLFF. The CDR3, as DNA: TGCGCCAGCAGTGAGTCCGTCGCAGAGCACGAAAAACTGTTTTTT.

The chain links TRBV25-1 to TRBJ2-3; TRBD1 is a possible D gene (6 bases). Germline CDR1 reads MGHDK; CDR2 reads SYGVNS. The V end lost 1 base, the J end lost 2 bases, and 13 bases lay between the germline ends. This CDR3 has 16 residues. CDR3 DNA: TGTGCCAGCAGTGAATTGGGGGCCCCAGACACAGATACGCAGTATTTT. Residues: CASSELGAPDTDTQYF.

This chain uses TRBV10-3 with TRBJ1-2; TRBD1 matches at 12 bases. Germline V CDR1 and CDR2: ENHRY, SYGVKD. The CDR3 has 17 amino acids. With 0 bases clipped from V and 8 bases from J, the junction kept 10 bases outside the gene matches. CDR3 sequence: CAISESLPGQGARGYTF. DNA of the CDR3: TGTGCCATCAGTGAGTCCCTTCCGGGACAGGGGGCAAGAGGCTACACCTTC.

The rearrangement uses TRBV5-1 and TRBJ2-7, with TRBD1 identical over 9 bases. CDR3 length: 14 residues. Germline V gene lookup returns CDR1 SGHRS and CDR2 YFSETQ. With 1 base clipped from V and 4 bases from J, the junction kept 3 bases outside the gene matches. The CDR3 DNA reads TGCGCCAGCAGCTTGAACAGGGGGCTGTACGAGCAGTACTTC. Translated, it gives CASSLNRGLYEQYF.

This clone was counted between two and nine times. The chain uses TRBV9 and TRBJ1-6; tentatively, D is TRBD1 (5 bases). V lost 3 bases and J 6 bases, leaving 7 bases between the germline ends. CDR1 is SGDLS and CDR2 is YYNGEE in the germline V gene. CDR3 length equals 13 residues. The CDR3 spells CASSEGPNSPLHF. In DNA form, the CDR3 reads TGTGCCAGCAGCGAGGGGCCTAATTCACCCCTCCACTTT.

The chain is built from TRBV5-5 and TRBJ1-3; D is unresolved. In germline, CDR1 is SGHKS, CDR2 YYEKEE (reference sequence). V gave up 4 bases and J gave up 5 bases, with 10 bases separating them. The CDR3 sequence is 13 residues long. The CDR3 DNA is TGTGCCAGCAGCCCGGTCGAGAGAAACACCATATATTTT. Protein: CASSPVERNTIYF. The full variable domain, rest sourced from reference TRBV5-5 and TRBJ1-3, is DAGVTQSPTHLIKTRGQQVTLRCSPISGHKSVSWYQQVLGQGPQFIFQYYEKEERGRGNFPDRFSARQFPNYSSELNVNALLLGDSALYLCASSPVERNTIYFGEGSWLTVV.

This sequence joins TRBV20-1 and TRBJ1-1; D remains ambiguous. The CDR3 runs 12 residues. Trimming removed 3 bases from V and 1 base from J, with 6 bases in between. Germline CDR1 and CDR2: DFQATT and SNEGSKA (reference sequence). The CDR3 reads CSASPANTEAFF. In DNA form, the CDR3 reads TGCAGTGCTAGTCCAGCGAACACTGAAGCTTTCTTT.